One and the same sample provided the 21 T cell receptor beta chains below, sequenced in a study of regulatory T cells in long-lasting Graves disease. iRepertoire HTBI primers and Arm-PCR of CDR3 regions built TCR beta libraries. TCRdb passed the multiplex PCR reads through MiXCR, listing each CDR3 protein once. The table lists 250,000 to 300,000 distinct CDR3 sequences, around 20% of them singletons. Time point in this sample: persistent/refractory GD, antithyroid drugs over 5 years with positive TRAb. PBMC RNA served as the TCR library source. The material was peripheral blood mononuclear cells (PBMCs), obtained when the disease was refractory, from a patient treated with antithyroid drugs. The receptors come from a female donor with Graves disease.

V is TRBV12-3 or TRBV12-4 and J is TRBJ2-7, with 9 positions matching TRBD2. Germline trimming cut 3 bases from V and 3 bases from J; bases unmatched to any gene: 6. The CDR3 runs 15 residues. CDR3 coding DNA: TGTGCCAGCAGTTTCGGCGGGAGGGTGGGCTACGAGCAGTACTTC. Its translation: CASSFGGRVGYEQYF.

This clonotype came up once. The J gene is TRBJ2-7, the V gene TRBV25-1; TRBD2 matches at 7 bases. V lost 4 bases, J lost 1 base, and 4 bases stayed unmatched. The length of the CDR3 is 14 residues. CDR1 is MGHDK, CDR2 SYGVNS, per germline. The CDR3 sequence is CASSVQGLSYEQYF. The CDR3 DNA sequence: TGTGCCAGCAGTGTGCAGGGACTATCCTACGAGCAGTACTTC.

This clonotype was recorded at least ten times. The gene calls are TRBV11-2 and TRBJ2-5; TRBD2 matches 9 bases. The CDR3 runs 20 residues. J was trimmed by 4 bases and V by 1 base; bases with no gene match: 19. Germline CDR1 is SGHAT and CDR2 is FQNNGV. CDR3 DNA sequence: TGTGCCAGCAGCTTAGTGGGACCGGAGGTAGCGGGAGTGGGGGGAGAGACCCAGTACTTC. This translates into CASSLVGPEVAGVGGETQYF.

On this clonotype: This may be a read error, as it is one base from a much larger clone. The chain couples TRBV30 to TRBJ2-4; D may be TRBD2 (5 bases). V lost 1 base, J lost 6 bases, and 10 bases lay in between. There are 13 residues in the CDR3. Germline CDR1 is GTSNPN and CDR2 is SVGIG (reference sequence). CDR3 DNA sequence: TGTGCCTGGAGTGCGGGATCGGGAAACATTCAGTACTTC. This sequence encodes CAWSAGSGNIQYF.

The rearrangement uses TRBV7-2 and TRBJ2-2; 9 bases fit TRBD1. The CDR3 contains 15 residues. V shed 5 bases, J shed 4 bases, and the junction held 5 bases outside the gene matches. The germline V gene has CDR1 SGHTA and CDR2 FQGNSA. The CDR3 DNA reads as TGTGCCAGCAGCCAGGGACAGGGCACCACCGGGGAGCTGTTTTTT. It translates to CASSQGQGTTGELFF.

The CDR3 sequence is CAISESDSHTEAFF. DNA for the CDR3: TGTGCCATCAGTGAGTCGGACAGCCACACTGAAGCTTTCTTT. This chain connects TRBV10-3 to TRBJ1-1, with D tentatively TRBD1 (6 bases). Trimming shortened V by 0 bases and J by 3 bases, and 8 bases separated the two germline ends. In germline, CDR1 is ENHRY, CDR2 SYGVKD. This CDR3 contains 14 residues.

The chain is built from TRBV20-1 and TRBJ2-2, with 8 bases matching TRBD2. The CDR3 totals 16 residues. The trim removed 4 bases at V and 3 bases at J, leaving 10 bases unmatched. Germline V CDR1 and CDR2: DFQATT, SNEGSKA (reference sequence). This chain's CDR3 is CSATSEREYDTGELFF. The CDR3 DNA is TGCAGTGCTACAAGTGAGCGGGAGTATGACACCGGGGAGCTGTTTTTT.

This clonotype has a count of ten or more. CDR3 bases: TGTGCCAGCAGTTTAGGGACAGGCATCGGAAAACTGTTTTTT. Protein sequence: CASSLGTGIGKLFF. V usage is TRBV12-3 or TRBV12-4 and J usage is TRBJ1-4; 7 bases are a match to TRBD1. The CDR3 is made up of 14 amino acids. The V and J ends lost 1 base and 10 bases, in that order; junction bases with no gene match: 6.

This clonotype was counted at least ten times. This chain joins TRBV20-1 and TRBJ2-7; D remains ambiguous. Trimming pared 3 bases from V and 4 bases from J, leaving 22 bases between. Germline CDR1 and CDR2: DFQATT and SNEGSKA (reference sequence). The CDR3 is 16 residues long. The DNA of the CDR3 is TGCAGTGCTAGCTCTTTTGGGGTCCTCCTCGGGTACGAGCAGTACTTC. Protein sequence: CSASSFGVLLGYEQYF.

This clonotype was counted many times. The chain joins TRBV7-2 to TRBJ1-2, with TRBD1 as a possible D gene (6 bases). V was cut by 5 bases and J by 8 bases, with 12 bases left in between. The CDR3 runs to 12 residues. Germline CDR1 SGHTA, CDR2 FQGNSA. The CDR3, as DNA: TGTGCCAGCAGCCCCACAGGGATCGGCTACACCTTC. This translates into CASSPTGIGYTF.

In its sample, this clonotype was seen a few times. CDR3 bases: TGTGCCAGCCGTACGGGGGCGTGGAGGGAGACCCAGTACTTC. As protein: CASRTGAWRETQYF. The rearrangement joins TRBV6-2 or TRBV6-3 to TRBJ2-5, with D perhaps assigned TRBD1 or TRBD2 (6 bases each). Trimming took 8 bases from V and 5 from J, leaving 18 bases between them. In germline, CDR1 is MNHEY, CDR2 SVGEGT. CDR3 length: 14 residues.

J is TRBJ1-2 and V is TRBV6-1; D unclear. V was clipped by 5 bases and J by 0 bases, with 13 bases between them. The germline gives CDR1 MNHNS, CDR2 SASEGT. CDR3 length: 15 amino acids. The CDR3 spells CASSLTPRANYGYTF. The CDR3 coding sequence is TGTGCCAGCAGTCTAACCCCAAGAGCTAACTATGGCTACACCTTC.

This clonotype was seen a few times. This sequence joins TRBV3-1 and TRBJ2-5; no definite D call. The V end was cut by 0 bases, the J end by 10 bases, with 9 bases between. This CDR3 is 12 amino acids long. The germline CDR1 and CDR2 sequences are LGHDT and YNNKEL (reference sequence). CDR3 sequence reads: CASSQDYEHQYF. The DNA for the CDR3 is TGTGCCAGCAGCCAAGATTACGAGCACCAGTACTTC.

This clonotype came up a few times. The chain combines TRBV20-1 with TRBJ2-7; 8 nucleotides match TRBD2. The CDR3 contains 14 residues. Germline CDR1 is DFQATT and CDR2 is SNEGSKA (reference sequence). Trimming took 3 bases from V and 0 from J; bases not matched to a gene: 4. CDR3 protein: CSASSSGNSYEQYF. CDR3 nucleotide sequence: TGCAGTGCTAGTAGTAGCGGGAACTCCTACGAGCAGTACTTC.

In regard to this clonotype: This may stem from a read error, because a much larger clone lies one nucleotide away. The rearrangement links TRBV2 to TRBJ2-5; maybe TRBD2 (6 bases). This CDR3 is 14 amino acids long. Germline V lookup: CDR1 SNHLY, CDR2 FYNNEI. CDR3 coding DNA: TGTGCCAGCGGTGACTCCGGGGAGGAAGAGACCCAGTACTTC. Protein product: CASGDSGEEETQYF.

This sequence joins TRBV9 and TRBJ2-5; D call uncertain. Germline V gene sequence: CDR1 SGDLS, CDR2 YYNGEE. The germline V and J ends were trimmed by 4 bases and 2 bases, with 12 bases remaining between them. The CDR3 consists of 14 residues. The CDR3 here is CASSPAARQETQYF. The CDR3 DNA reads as TGTGCCAGCAGCCCTGCGGCGCGGCAAGAGACCCAGTACTTC.

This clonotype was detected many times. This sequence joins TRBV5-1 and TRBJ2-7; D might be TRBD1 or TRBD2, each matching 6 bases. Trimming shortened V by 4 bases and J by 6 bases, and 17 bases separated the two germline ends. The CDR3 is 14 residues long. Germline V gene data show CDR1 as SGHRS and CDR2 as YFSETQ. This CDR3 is CASSLGGGGSEQYF. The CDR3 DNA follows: TGCGCCAGCAGCCTCGGCGGAGGGGGGTCCGAGCAGTACTTC.

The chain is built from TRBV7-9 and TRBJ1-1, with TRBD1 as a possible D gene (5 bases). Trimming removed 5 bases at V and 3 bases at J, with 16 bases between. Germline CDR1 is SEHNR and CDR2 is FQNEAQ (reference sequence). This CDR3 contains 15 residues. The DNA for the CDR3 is TGTGCCAGCAGCAAACAGGAGGGGTTGGACACTGAAGCTTTCTTT. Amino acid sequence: CASSKQEGLDTEAFF.

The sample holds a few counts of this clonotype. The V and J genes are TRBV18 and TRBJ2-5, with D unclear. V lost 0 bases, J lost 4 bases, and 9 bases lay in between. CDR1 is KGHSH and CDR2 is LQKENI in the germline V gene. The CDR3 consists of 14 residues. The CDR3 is CASSPPESLETQYF. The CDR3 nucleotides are TGTGCCAGCTCACCACCGGAGAGTCTAGAGACCCAGTACTTC. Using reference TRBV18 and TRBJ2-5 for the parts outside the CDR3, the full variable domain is NAGVMQNPRHLVRRRGQEARLRCSPMKGHSHVYWYRQLPEEGLKFMVYLQKENIIDESGMPKERFSAEFPKEGPSILRIQQVVRGDSAAYFCASSPPESLETQYFGPGTRLLVL.

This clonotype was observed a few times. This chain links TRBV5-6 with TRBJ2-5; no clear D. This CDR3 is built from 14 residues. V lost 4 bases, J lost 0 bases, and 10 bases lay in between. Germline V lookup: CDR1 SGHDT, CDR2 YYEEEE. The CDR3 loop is CASSVKMYQETQYF. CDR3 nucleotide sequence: TGTGCCAGCAGCGTGAAGATGTACCAAGAGACCCAGTACTTC. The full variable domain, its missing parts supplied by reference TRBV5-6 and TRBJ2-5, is DAGVTQSPTHLIKTRGQQVTLRCSPKSGHDTVSWYQQALGQGPQFIFQYYEEEERQRGNFPDRFSGHQFPNYSSELNVNALLLGDSALYLCASSVKMYQETQYFGPGTRLLVL.

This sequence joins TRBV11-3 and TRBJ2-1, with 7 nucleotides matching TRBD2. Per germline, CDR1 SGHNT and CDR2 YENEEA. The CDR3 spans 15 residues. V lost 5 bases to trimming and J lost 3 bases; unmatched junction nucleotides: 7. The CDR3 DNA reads TGTGCCAGCAGCGTAAGCGGGGAGAACTACAATGAGCAGTTCTTC. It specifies CASSVSGENYNEQFF.